This entry lists 4 T cell receptor beta chains sequenced from one sample in a study of neurological immune-mediated disorders (dated by TCRdb to 2018 to 2020). This specimen's time point label, per the study, means: longitudinal time-point 2. The receptor library was made with 5' RACE. Sequencing took place on an Illumina HiSeq 2500. TCRdb handled the public reads itself, with Q25 trimming in fastp and clone calling in MiXCR, and kept productive beta chains. All rows with the same CDR3 protein become a single entry with the most common DNA and genes. A total of about 80,000 distinct CDR3 sequences appear in this sample, more than 5% of them only once. The top ten clonotypes cover 7.9% of the sample. The sequenced sample consisted of PBMCs. These receptors all stem from an older woman with multiple sclerosis.

This clonotype has ten or more counts. This chain uses TRBV29-1 with TRBJ2-5; D not certain. This CDR3 has 12 amino acids. Germline V lookup: CDR1 SQVTM, CDR2 ANQGSEA. V was clipped by 2 bases and J by 5 bases, with 9 bases between them. CDR3 region: CSVETSVETQYF. The CDR3 DNA reads as TGCAGCGTTGAAACCAGCGTGGAGACCCAGTACTTC.

The sample holds many counts of this clonotype. The gene calls are TRBV5-1 and TRBJ2-7; a possible D gene is TRBD1 (6 bases). Germline CDR1 SGHRS, CDR2 YFSETQ. The CDR3 loop spans 14 amino acids. Trimming shortened V by 1 base and J by 2 bases, and 10 bases separated the two germline ends. This CDR3 reads CASSLTQGTYEQYF. CDR3 bases: TGCGCCAGCAGCTTGACACAGGGCACCTACGAGCAGTACTTC.

The sample holds many counts of this clonotype. At one boundary the junction diverges from the germline segment, which might be a read error. The V call is TRBV7-7, the J call TRBJ1-1; D not resolved. The length of the CDR3 is 13 residues. The V gene's germline CDR1 is SSHAT and CDR2 FNYEAQ (reference sequence). CDR3 region: CASSLDRNTEAFF. CDR3 bases: TGTGCTAGCAGCCTCGACCGGAACACTGAAGCTTTCTTT.

This clonotype was seen at least ten times. The gene calls are TRBV7-8 and TRBJ2-3; 8 nucleotides match TRBD2. V lost 6 bases to trimming and J lost 0 bases; unmatched junction nucleotides: 11. The V gene's germline CDR1 is SGHVS and CDR2 FQNEAQ. There are 17 residues in the CDR3. DNA of the CDR3: TGTGCCAGCAGTCTAACTGATAGCGGGGTCAGCACAGATACGCAGTATTTT. Its translation is CASSLTDSGVSTDTQYF.